Following are 25 T cell receptor beta chains from one sample sequenced in a study of beta chain features in type 1 diabetes. The antigens for these receptors are not known. As every portion of the isolated RNA was reverse transcribed, the sequencing read expressed TCRB transcripts. Generated by immunoSEQ multiplex PCR, the TCRdb table keeps only in-frame clones and is missing some. Here the sample spans 330,000 or so clones, roughly 12% being singletons. Findings of the study overall: Shorter TCRB CDR3s, moderately but significantly so, marked every one of the four CD4+ subsets in Type 1 diabetes patients.

Material: naive CD4+ T cells from blood. These receptors came from a woman aged 18-30 years with type 1 diabetes.

The V gene is TRBV7-2, the J gene TRBJ1-2; D remains ambiguous. This CDR3 region has 14 residues. V dropped 5 bases and J dropped 1 base, with 11 bases sitting between them. Germline-derived CDR1 and CDR2 are SGHTA and FQGNSA. The CDR3 loop reads CASSLTGINYGYTF. In DNA, the CDR3 is TGTGCCAGCAGCCTTACGGGGATTAACTATGGCTACACCTTC.

This clone was picked up a small number of times. This chain joins TRBV6-6 and TRBJ2-3; 7 bases line up with TRBD2. J lost 7 bases, V lost 6 bases, and 10 bases had no gene match. CDR1 is MNHNY and CDR2 is SVGAGI in the germline V gene (reference sequence). This CDR3 comprises 14 residues. The CDR3 here is CASRPGLNTHTQYF. CDR3 nucleotides: TGTGCCAGCAGACCGGGACTAAACACGCATACGCAGTATTTT.

This clone was detected only a few times. V usage is TRBV11-2 and J usage is TRBJ1-1; 11 bases line up with TRBD1. Germline V gene sequence: CDR1 SGHAT, CDR2 FQNNGV. There are 16 residues in the CDR3. Losses at the gene ends were 5 bases for V and 4 bases for J; bases not matched to a gene: 9. CDR3 bases: TGTGCCAGCAGCCTAAGGGACAGGGGGTTGAGCACTGAAGCTTTCTTT. It yields the protein CASSLRDRGLSTEAFF.

V is TRBV7-2 and J is TRBJ2-2, with D perhaps TRBD2 (6 bases). The CDR3 consists of 15 residues. The V end lost 6 bases, the J end lost 1 base, and 12 bases lay between the germline ends. CDR1 is SGHTA, CDR2 FQGNSA, per germline. The CDR3 sequence is CASSRVEGNTGELFF. DNA for the CDR3: TGTGCCAGCAGTCGAGTGGAGGGGAACACCGGGGAGCTGTTTTTT.

This clone turned up a few times. The chain couples TRBV28 to TRBJ1-2, with D maybe TRBD1 (6 bases). Germline loops: CDR1 MDHEN, CDR2 SYDVKM. This CDR3 comprises 13 residues. Trimming removed 6 bases at V and 2 bases at J, with 10 bases between. The chain's CDR3 is CASRDSKNYGYTF. The DNA of the CDR3 is TGTGCCAGCAGGGACAGCAAAAACTATGGCTACACCTTC.

CDR3 bases: TGTGCCAGCAGCTTGATCGGCGGGGGAAGCACAGATACGCAGTATTTT. The encoded protein is CASSLIGGGSTDTQYF. The V call is TRBV5-4, the J call TRBJ2-3, with TRBD2 matching 7 bases. V lost 1 base and J lost 0; bases outside the gene matches: 5. Germline loops: CDR1 SGHNT, CDR2 YYREEE (reference sequence). The CDR3 runs to 16 residues.

The gene calls are TRBV7-2 and TRBJ2-2; the match to TRBD1 covers 9 bases. V was clipped by 3 bases and J by 5 bases; unmatched bases: 4. The CDR3 totals 15 residues. CDR1 and CDR2 from the germline V gene are SGHTA and FQGNSA. The CDR3: CASSFHGQGTGELFF. CDR3 DNA sequence: TGTGCCAGCAGCTTCCACGGACAGGGGACCGGGGAGCTGTTTTTT.

DNA for the CDR3: TGCAGCGTTGCTGGCAGAGGCGTTCAACATGGCTACACCTTC. This codes for CSVAGRGVQHGYTF. The rearrangement joins TRBV29-1 to TRBJ1-2; D uncertain. The germline V gene encodes CDR1 SQVTM and CDR2 ANQGSEA. This CDR3 spans 14 amino acids. Trimming pared 4 bases from V and 6 bases from J, leaving 18 bases between.

This clone has just a few counts. This chain links TRBV5-1 with TRBJ2-3; D gene uncertain. The V end lost 0 bases, the J end lost 2 bases, and 7 bases lay between the germline ends. CDR1 and CDR2 (germline): SGHRS, YFSETQ. The CDR3 runs to 14 residues. The CDR3 DNA reads TGCGCCAGCAGCTTGGCCGGGTACACAGATACGCAGTATTTT. This sequence encodes CASSLAGYTDTQYF.

This chain joins TRBV5-4 and TRBJ2-7, with D tentatively TRBD1 (5 bases). V was cut by 4 bases and J by 0 bases, with 17 bases left in between. CDR1 is SGHNT and CDR2 is YYREEE in the germline V gene (reference sequence). This CDR3 has 16 residues. CDR3 DNA sequence: TGTGCCAGCAGCAAAACTCAGGGTTCCCTCTCCTACGAGCAGTACTTC. Protein product: CASSKTQGSLSYEQYF.

This clone was seen once. V and J are TRBV27 and TRBJ2-7, with TRBD1 identical over 9 bases. CDR3 length: 15 residues. The trim removed 6 bases at V and 0 bases at J, leaving 6 bases unmatched. Germline V gene lookup returns CDR1 MNHEY and CDR2 SMNVEV (reference sequence). CDR3 sequence reads: CASRDPGQGSYEQYF. The CDR3 DNA sequence: TGTGCCAGCAGAGACCCGGGACAGGGCTCCTACGAGCAGTACTTC.

The chain joins TRBV6-5 to TRBJ2-5; a possible D gene is TRBD1 (5 bases). The CDR3 has 15 residues. V shed 6 bases and J shed 5 bases, with 19 bases lying between them. Germline CDR1 is MNHEY and CDR2 is SVGAGI. CDR3 sequence: CASRSRQGRVETQYF. The CDR3 DNA is TGTGCCAGCAGGTCTCGGCAGGGAAGGGTCGAGACCCAGTACTTC.

The chain links TRBV30 to TRBJ2-5, with D possibly being TRBD2 (5 bases). This CDR3 spans 15 amino acids. V was clipped by 1 base and J by 1 base, with 13 bases between them. Germline V lookup: CDR1 GTSNPN, CDR2 SVGIG (reference sequence). The CDR3 region has the DNA TGTGCCTGGAGTGGACTAAAGAGAGCCCAAGAGACCCAGTACTTC. Residues: CAWSGLKRAQETQYF.

This clone was seen a handful of times. V is TRBV4-3 and J is TRBJ2-7, with TRBD2 matching 9 bases. V trimming: 0 bases; J trimming: 3 bases; junction bases outside the gene matches: 6. This CDR3 has 16 amino acids. Per germline, CDR1 LGHNA and CDR2 YSLEER. The CDR3 sequence: CASSQELAGSLYEQYF. The CDR3 DNA reads as TGCGCCAGCAGCCAAGAGCTAGCGGGGAGCCTCTACGAGCAGTACTTC.

The rearrangement joins TRBV7-9 to TRBJ2-5; no firm D call. V dropped 4 bases and J dropped 0 bases, with 6 bases sitting between them. The CDR3 has 13 amino acids. Germline lookup yields CDR1 SEHNR and CDR2 FQNEAQ (reference sequence). The CDR3 DNA reads TGTGCCAGCAGCTCATTGTACCAAGAGACCCAGTACTTC. Amino acids: CASSSLYQETQYF.

This clone occurred a few times. V is TRBV30 and J is TRBJ1-1; 9 bases line up with TRBD1. This CDR3 region has 14 residues. Unmatched junction bases numbered 8, after V lost 3 bases and J lost 6 bases. Germline assignment: CDR1 GTSNPN and CDR2 SVGIG (reference sequence). The CDR3 loop is CAWRGMGQGSEAFF. CDR3 DNA sequence: TGTGCCTGGAGGGGGATGGGACAGGGTTCTGAAGCTTTCTTT.

This clone was observed a handful of times. This chain links TRBV5-1 with TRBJ2-1; 9 nucleotides agree with TRBD2. The germline gives CDR1 SGHRS, CDR2 YFSETQ. V was pared by 3 bases and J by 9 bases, with 10 bases of the junction left unmatched. This CDR3 has 15 residues. Here the CDR3 DNA reads TGCGCCAGCAGCTGGGGACTAGCCGGGAGTCCTGAGCAGTTCTTC. Its translation is CASSWGLAGSPEQFF.

This clone was observed a handful of times. This chain uses TRBV19 with TRBJ2-7; a possible D gene is TRBD1 (5 bases). CDR3 size: 14 residues. Trimming took 3 bases from V and 0 from J, leaving 9 bases between them. Germline assignment: CDR1 LNHDA and CDR2 SQIVND (reference sequence). CDR3 in amino acids: CASSIWGRSYEQYF. CDR3 nucleotide sequence: TGTGCCAGTAGTATTTGGGGCCGCTCCTACGAGCAGTACTTC.

The rearrangement links TRBV19 to TRBJ2-1; TRBD2 aligns across 9 bases. Trimming at V came to 2 bases and at J to 0 bases, leaving 2 bases not matched to a gene. Germline V lookup: CDR1 LNHDA, CDR2 SQIVND (reference sequence). The CDR3 sequence is 16 residues long. CDR3 nucleotides: TGTGCCAGTAGTATATCTAGCGGGATCTCCTACAATGAGCAGTTCTTC. It translates to CASSISSGISYNEQFF.

In its sample, this clone was seen a few times. The rearrangement uses TRBV7-2 and TRBJ2-3; 15 bases fit TRBD2. This CDR3 comprises 15 residues. Germline V gene lookup returns CDR1 SGHTA and CDR2 FQGNSA. The V gene end was trimmed by 5 bases and the J gene end by 8 bases; junction bases not matched to a gene: 5. The CDR3, as DNA: TGTGCCAGCAGCCAGGGACTAGCGGGAGGAGGTACGCAGTATTTT. Its translation is CASSQGLAGGGTQYF.

This clone turned up a few times. This chain links TRBV18 with TRBJ2-4, with D tentatively TRBD1 (7 bases). This CDR3 contains 17 residues. V was cut by 2 bases and J by 0 bases, with 14 bases left in between. Germline V gene lookup returns CDR1 KGHSH and CDR2 LQKENI. CDR3 bases: TGTGCCAGCTCACCAAGTGGCGGGACAGCAGCCAAAAACATTCAGTACTTC. It translates to CASSPSGGTAAKNIQYF.

The table lists this clone with a few counts. The chain's CDR3 is CASSLGSGADGYTF. DNA for the CDR3: TGTGCCAGCAGCTTAGGTTCTGGGGCGGATGGCTACACCTTC. The chain combines TRBV7-9 with TRBJ1-2, with TRBD1 as a possible D gene (5 bases). V lost 1 base to trimming and J lost 6 bases, with 12 bases between them. Per the germline V gene, CDR1 is SEHNR and CDR2 is FQNEAQ (reference sequence). This CDR3 comprises 14 residues.

The CDR3 sequence is CASSLKTGLNEKLFF. CDR3 DNA: TGTGCCAGCAGCTTGAAGACAGGCCTTAATGAAAAACTGTTTTTT. This sequence joins TRBV5-4 and TRBJ1-4, with TRBD1 as a possible D gene (6 bases). The V gene's germline CDR1 is SGHNT and CDR2 YYREEE (reference sequence). V lost 1 base to trimming and J lost 4 bases, with 11 bases between them. CDR3 size: 15 residues.

This chain uses TRBV14 with TRBJ2-5; TRBD1 aligns across 9 bases. From germline, CDR1 is SGHDN and CDR2 FVKESK. After removal of 3 bases from V and 5 bases from J, the junction contained 10 bases not matched to a gene. The CDR3 runs to 16 residues. The CDR3 reads CASSQTGQGGMETQYF. The CDR3 DNA follows: TGTGCCAGCAGCCAGACGGGACAGGGAGGAATGGAGACCCAGTACTTC.

V usage is TRBV10-3 and J usage is TRBJ2-7; D call uncertain. This CDR3 contains 11 residues. V was cut by 4 bases and J by 3 bases, with 4 bases left in between. Germline-derived CDR1 and CDR2 are ENHRY and SYGVKD. CDR3 sequence reads: CAISGLYEQYF. The CDR3 region has the DNA TGTGCCATCAGTGGTCTCTACGAGCAGTACTTC.